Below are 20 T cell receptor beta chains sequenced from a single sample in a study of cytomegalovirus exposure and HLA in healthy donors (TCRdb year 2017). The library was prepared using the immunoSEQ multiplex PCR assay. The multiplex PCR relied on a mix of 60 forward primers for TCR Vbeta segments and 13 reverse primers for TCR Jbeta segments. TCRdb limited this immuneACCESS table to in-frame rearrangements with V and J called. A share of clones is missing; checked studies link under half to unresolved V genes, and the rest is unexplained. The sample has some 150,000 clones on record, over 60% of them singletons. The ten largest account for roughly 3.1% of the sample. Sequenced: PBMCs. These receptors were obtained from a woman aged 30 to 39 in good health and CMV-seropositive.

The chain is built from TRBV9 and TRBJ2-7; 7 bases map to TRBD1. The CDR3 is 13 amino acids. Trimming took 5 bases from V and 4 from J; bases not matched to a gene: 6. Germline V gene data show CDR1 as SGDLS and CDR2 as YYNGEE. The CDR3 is CASSPGQPYEQYF. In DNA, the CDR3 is TGTGCCAGCAGTCCGGGACAGCCGTACGAGCAGTACTTC. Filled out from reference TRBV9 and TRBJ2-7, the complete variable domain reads DSGVTQTPKHLITATGQRVTLRCSPRSGDLSVYWYQQSLDQGLQFLIQYYNGEERAKGNILERFSAQQFPDLHSELNLSSLELGDSALYFCASSPGQPYEQYFGPGTRLTVT.

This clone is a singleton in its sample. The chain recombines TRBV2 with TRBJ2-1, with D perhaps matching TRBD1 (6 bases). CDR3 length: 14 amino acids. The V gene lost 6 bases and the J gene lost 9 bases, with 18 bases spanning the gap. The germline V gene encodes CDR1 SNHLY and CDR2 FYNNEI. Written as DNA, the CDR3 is TGTGCCAGCAGCCAGGGGTCCCAATTCTCTGAGCAGTTCTTC. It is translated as CASSQGSQFSEQFF.

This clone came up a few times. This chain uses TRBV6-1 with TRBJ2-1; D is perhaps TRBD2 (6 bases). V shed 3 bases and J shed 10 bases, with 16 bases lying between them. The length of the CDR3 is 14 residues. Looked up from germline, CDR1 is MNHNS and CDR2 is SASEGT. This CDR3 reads CASSEGGPHTEQFF. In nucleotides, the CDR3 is TGTGCCAGCAGTGAGGGGGGACCTCACACGGAGCAGTTCTTC.

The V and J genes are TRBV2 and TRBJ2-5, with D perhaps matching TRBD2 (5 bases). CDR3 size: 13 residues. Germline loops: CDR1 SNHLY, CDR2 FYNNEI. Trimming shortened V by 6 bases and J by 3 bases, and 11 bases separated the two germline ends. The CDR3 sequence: CASRWSAEETQYF. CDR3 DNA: TGTGCCAGCAGATGGTCAGCGGAAGAGACCCAGTACTTC.

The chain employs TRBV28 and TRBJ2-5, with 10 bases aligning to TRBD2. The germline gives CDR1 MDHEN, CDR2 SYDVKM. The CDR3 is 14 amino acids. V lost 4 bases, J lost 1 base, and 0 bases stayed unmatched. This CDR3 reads CASSSSGSQETQYF. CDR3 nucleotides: TGTGCCAGCAGTTCTAGCGGGAGCCAAGAGACCCAGTACTTC.

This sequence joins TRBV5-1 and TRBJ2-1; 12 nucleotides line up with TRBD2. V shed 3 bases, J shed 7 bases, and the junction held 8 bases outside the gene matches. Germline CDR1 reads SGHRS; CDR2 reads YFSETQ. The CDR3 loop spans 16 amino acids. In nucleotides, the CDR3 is TGCGCCAGCAGCTACCAAGGACTAGCGGGGAAGAATGAGCAGTTCTTC. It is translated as CASSYQGLAGKNEQFF.

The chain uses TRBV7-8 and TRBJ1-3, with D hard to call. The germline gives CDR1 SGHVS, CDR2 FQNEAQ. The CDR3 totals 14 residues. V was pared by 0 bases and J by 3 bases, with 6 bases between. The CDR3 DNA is TGTGCCAGCAGCTTAGCTTCGAGTGGAAACACCATATATTTT. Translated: CASSLASSGNTIYF.

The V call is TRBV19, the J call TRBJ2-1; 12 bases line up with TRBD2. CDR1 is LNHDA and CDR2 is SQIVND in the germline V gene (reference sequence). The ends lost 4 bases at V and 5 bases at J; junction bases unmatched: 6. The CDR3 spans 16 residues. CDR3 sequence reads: CASSRLAGEVNNEQFF. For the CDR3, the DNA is TGTGCCAGTAGTAGACTAGCGGGAGAGGTAAACAATGAGCAGTTCTTC.

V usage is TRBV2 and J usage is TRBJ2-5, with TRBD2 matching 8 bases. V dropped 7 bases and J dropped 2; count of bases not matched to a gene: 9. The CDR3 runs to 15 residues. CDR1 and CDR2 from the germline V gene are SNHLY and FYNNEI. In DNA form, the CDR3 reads TGTGCCAGCATTTCTAGAACTAGCGGTCAAGAGACCCAGTACTTC. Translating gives CASISRTSGQETQYF.

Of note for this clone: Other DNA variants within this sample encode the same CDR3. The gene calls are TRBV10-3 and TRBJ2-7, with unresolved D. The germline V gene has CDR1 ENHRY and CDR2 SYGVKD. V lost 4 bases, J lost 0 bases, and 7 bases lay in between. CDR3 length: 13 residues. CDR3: CAISGTDSYEQYF. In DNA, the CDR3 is TGTGCCATCAGTGGCACAGACTCCTACGAGCAGTACTTC.

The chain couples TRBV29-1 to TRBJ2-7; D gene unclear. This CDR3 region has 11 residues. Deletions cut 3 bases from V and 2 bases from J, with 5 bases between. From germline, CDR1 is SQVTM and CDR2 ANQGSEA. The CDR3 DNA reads TGCAGCGTTGATAGAACCTACGAGCAGTACTTC. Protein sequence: CSVDRTYEQYF.

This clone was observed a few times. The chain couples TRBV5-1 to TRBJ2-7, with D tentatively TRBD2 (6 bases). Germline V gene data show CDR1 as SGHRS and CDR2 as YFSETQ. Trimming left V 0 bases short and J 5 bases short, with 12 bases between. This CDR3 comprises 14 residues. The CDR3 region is CASSLVGGGDEQYF. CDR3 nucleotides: TGCGCCAGCAGCTTGGTCGGGGGAGGTGACGAGCAGTACTTC. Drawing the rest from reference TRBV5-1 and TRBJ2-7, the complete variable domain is KAGVTQTPRYLIKTRGQQVTLSCSPISGHRSVSWYQQTPGQGLQFLFEYFSETQRNKGNFPGRFSGRQFSNSRSEMNVSTLELGDSALYLCASSLVGGGDEQYFGPGTRLTVT.

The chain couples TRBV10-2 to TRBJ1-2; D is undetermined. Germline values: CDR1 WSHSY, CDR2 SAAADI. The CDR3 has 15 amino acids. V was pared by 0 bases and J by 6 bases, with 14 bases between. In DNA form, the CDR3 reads TGCGCCAGCAGTGAGTCACGTGGGCAGAGAGATGGCTACACCTTC. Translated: CASSESRGQRDGYTF.

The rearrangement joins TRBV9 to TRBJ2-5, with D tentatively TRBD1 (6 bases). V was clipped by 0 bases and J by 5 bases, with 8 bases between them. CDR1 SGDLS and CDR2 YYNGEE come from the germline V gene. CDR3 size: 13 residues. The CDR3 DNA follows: TGTGCCAGCAGCGTAGACAGGGCGGAGACCCAGTACTTC. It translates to CASSVDRAETQYF.

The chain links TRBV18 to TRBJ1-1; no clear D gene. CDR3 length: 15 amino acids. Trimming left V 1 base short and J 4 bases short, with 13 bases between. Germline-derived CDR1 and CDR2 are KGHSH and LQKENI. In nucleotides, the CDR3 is TGTGCCAGCTCACCACTGGCGGGAAGAGGCACTGAAGCTTTCTTT. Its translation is CASSPLAGRGTEAFF. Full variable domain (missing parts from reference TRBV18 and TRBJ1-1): NAGVMQNPRHLVRRRGQEARLRCSPMKGHSHVYWYRQLPEEGLKFMVYLQKENIIDESGMPKERFSAEFPKEGPSILRIQQVVRGDSAAYFCASSPLAGRGTEAFFGQGTRLTVV.

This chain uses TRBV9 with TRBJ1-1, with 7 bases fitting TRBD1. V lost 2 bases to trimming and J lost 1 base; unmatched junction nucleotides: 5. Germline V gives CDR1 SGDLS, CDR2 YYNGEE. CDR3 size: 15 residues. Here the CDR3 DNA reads TGTGCCAGCAGCGTGGGGGCAGGGGGGAACACTGAAGCTTTCTTT. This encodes CASSVGAGGNTEAFF.

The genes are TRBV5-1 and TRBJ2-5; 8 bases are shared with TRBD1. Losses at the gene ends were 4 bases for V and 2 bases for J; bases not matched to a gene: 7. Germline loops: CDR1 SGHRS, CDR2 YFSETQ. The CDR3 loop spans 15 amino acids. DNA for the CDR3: TGCGCCAGCAGCAGGACAGGGCTGGATCAAGAGACCCAGTACTTC. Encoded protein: CASSRTGLDQETQYF.

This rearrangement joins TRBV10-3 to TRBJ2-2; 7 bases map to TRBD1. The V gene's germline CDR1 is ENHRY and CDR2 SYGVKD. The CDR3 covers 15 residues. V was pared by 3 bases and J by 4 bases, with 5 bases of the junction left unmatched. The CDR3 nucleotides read TGTGCCATCAGTGATACAGGGGTCGCCACCGGGGAGCTGTTTTTT. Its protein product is CAISDTGVATGELFF.

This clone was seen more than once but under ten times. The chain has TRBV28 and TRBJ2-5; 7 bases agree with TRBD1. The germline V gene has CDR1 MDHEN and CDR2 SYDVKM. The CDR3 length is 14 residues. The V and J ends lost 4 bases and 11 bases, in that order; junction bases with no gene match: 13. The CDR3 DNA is TGTGCCAGCAGTTGGGGGACAGACCTTGAGGAGCAGTACTTC. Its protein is CASSWGTDLEEQYF.

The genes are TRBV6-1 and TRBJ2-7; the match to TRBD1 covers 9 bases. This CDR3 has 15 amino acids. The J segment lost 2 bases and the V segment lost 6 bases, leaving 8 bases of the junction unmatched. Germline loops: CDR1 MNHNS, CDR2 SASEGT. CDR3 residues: CASRNPGQGAYEQYF. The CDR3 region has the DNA TGTGCCAGCAGAAACCCGGGACAGGGAGCCTACGAGCAGTACTTC.